These 5 T cell receptor beta chains originate from one sample sequenced in a study of T cell repertoires in cytomegalovirus infection. These receptors are not linked to any known antigen. TCRdb reanalysed the reads using MiXCR and keeps one entry per CDR3 protein. Among 680,000 or so distinct CDR3 sequences listed, around a third were seen once. Source: cultured PBMCs, taken from culture after CMV antigen stimulation. These receptors all come from a human donor in good health (CMV status not recorded). Some clones in this sample may be carry-over from other donors' samples.

The chain carries TRBV11-1 and TRBJ1-6; 8 nucleotides agree with TRBD1. This CDR3 is built from 13 residues. J lost 14 bases, V lost 5 bases, and 8 bases had no gene match. Germline V gene data show CDR1 as SGHAT and CDR2 as FQDESV (reference sequence). The CDR3 is CASSIRQGTALHF. The CDR3 DNA sequence: TGTGCCAGCAGCATTCGACAGGGGACGGCCCTCCACTTT.

This clonotype was seen only a few times. This sequence joins TRBV7-2 and TRBJ1-4; TRBD1 aligns across 7 bases. Germline values: CDR1 SGHTA, CDR2 FQGNSA. This CDR3 spans 16 amino acids. Germline trimming cut 2 bases from V and 6 bases from J; bases unmatched to any gene: 9. CDR3 sequence: CASSLPPGRGDEKLFF. In DNA, the CDR3 is TGTGCCAGCAGCTTACCTCCGGGCAGGGGGGATGAAAAACTGTTTTTT.

The V call is TRBV19, the J call TRBJ1-2; D is unclear. Germline assignment: CDR1 LNHDA and CDR2 SQIVND (reference sequence). The CDR3 totals 13 residues. V lost 3 bases, J lost 1 base, and 6 bases lay in between. The CDR3 DNA reads as TGTGCCAGTAGTATGTGGAATAACTATGGCTACACCTTC. Residues: CASSMWNNYGYTF.

This clonotype was detected only once. The chain combines TRBV19 with TRBJ1-2, with 7 nucleotides matching TRBD1. The V gene end was trimmed by 7 bases and the J gene end by 4 bases; junction bases not matched to a gene: 9. The CDR3 totals 14 residues. Germline loops: CDR1 LNHDA, CDR2 SQIVND (reference sequence). The CDR3 region is CASTSGTAIYGYTF. The CDR3 DNA reads as TGTGCCAGTACCTCCGGGACAGCCATCTATGGCTACACCTTC.

The sample holds many counts of this clonotype. The chain recombines TRBV7-2 with TRBJ2-3, with a tentative D call TRBD1 (5 bases). V lost 5 bases and J lost 4, with 13 bases in between. The CDR3 extends over 14 amino acids. Germline V gene data show CDR1 as SGHTA and CDR2 as FQGNSA. The CDR3 spells CASSNKGASDTQYF. The CDR3 DNA is TGTGCCAGCAGCAATAAAGGGGCATCAGATACGCAGTATTTT.